This paragraph covers one T cell receptor (beta chain) sequence. Sequenced by immunoSEQ multiplex PCR; TCRdb stores in-frame clones only, minus some. The data hold roughly 1 million clones, with roughly 80% observed a single time. The length of the CDR3 is 16 residues. The V gene end was trimmed by 2 bases and the J gene end by 7 bases; junction bases not matched to a gene: 10. Germline-derived CDR1 and CDR2 are SGHRS and YFSETQ. This specimen comes from a study of shared clonotypes between healthy human individuals. The chain uses TRBV5-1 and TRBJ2-1, with 9 positions matching TRBD2. Material: memory CD4+ T cells sorted from blood. The sample's subset: CD45RA-negative fraction. This receptor was identified in a man between 18 and 35 years old in good health. CDR3 amino acids: CASSFSAGGQGNEQFF. The DNA for the CDR3 is TGCGCCAGCAGCTTCAGCGCGGGGGGGCAAGGAAATGAGCAGTTCTTC.